This paragraph reports one T cell receptor (beta chain). Its antigen is unknown. Sequencing was performed with immunoSEQ multiplex PCR; in TCRdb, only in-frame clones are kept and a portion is missing. This repertoire shows fewer than 4,500 clones, roughly two fifths found once; its top ten account for about 15%. This sample is drawn from a study of T cells in localized non-small cell lung cancer. Germline lookup yields CDR1 KGHSH and CDR2 LQKENI. The CDR3 is 14 residues long. V was cut by 6 bases and J by 1 base, with 10 bases left in between. Study-level points and caveats: Uninvolved adjacent lung had higher T cell clonality than tumor and all other tissues.

The sequences come from lung tumor tissue, collected before any cancer treatment. The sequence was collected from a male donor older than 55 with stage I lung adenocarcinoma. The rearrangement joins TRBV18 to TRBJ1-5; the D gene is possibly TRBD1 (5 bases). The CDR3 DNA follows: TGTGCCAGCTCGGCTCGGGACAGCAATCAGCCCCAGCATTTT. It is translated as CASSARDSNQPQHF.